A selection of T cell receptor beta chains follows, all from one sample in a study of blood T cells in healthy people across ages. Each CDR3 protein is one row after TCRdb ran MiXCR on the 5' RACE reads. The sample consists of some 760,000 distinct CDR3 sequences, 25% of them appearing once. These data were also reused for a study on T cells of mothers and their children.

Specimen: blood. The origin of the receptors is a boy between 10 and 17 years old in good health. Both conserved end residues are part of each CDR3. Each record gives: J gene, V gene, clone size, D gene, CDR3 protein, CDR3 DNA. The D gene is left open where the match is weak. Size values are once, few and many counts, or a class for expanded clones, and some rows have none.

TRBJ2-5 TRBV28 few TRBD2 CASSLLAGGKETQYF TGTGCCAGCAGTTTATTAGCGGGAGGGAAAGAGACCCAGTACTTC
TRBJ1-2 TRBV9 many NA CASSASPVQVVYGYTF TGTGCCAGCAGCGCCTCCCCTGTACAGGTCGTTTATGGCTACACCTTC
TRBJ1-1 TRBV5-1 few TRBD1 CVSSLGQGIGEAFF TGCGTCAGCAGCTTGGGACAGGGAATCGGTGAAGCTTTCTTT
TRBJ1-4 TRBV12-3/TRBV12-4 NA NA CASSSSGIPFNEKLFF TGTGCCAGCAGTTCCTCGGGTATACCGTTTAATGAAAAACTGTTTTTT
TRBJ2-3 TRBV12-3/TRBV12-4 few TRBD2 CASSGLAGGAPDTQYF TGTGCCAGCAGCGGACTAGCGGGGGGTGCCCCAGATACGCAGTATTTT
TRBJ1-1 TRBV3-1 NA TRBD1 CASSQGTGRTEAFF TGTGCCAGCAGCCAGGGGACAGGGAGGACTGAAGCTTTCTTT
TRBJ2-3 TRBV7-2 few TRBD2 CASIRHGAGADTQYF TGTGCCAGCATCCGCCACGGAGCGGGGGCAGATACGCAGTATTTT
TRBJ1-1 TRBV7-9 few NA CASRRTANTEAFF TGTGCCAGCAGACGAACAGCGAACACTGAAGCTTTCTTT
TRBJ2-5 TRBV7-9 NA NA CASSFLTRTEETQYF TGTGCCAGCAGCTTTCTGACTAGGACGGAGGAGACCCAGTACTTC
TRBJ2-5 TRBV5-1 few TRBD1 CASSLRGGTGGRETQYF TGCGCCAGCAGCTTGAGAGGAGGGACAGGGGGTCGGGAGACCCAGTACTTC
TRBJ2-3 TRBV7-2 few NA CASSLRFRSTDTQYF TGTGCCAGCAGCCTCCGATTTCGTAGCACAGATACGCAGTATTTT
TRBJ2-1 TRBV20-1 few NA CSASSTFGGNEQFF TGCAGTGCTAGTTCTACTTTCGGCGGGAATGAGCAGTTCTTC
TRBJ2-1 TRBV5-8 few NA CASSLYGVQFF TGTGCCAGCAGCTTGTACGGGGTGCAGTTCTTC
TRBJ2-5 TRBV11-2 NA NA CASSLTKIQETQYF TGTGCCAGCAGCCTGACCAAGATCCAAGAGACCCAGTACTTC
TRBJ2-7 TRBV4-2 NA NA CASSTVQPLVYEQYF TGTGCCAGCAGCACTGTACAGCCCCTAGTCTACGAGCAGTACTTC
TRBJ1-3 TRBV6-1 NA NA CASSEVKGRYSGNTIYF TGTGCCAGCAGTGAAGTAAAGGGACGGTACTCTGGAAACACCATATATTTT
TRBJ2-3 TRBV7-2 NA TRBD2 CASSSTSGNSDTQYF TGTGCCAGCAGCTCGACTAGCGGGAACTCAGATACGCAGTATTTT
TRBJ2-1 TRBV24-1 once NA CATSGGGIVARESEQFF TGTGCCACCAGTGGAGGGGGAATCGTCGCCAGGGAGAGTGAGCAGTTCTTC
TRBJ2-5 TRBV20-1 few NA CSAIRRAQETQYF TGCAGTGCTATACGTAGGGCTCAAGAGACCCAGTACTTC
TRBJ2-7 TRBV25-1 few TRBD2 CASSDGGSGVDEQYF TGTGCCAGCAGTGATGGTGGTAGCGGGGTTGATGAGCAGTACTTC
TRBJ2-4 TRBV4-2 few TRBD2 CASSQDLLAVNIQYF TGTGCCAGCAGCCAAGATTTACTAGCGGTAAACATTCAGTACTTC
TRBJ2-7 TRBV29-1 few TRBD1 CSARGQGNEQYF TGCAGCGCCCGAGGACAGGGGAACGAGCAGTACTTC
TRBJ2-1 TRBV25-1 NA TRBD2 CATSGPKPSYNEQFF TGTGCCACTAGCGGACCCAAGCCCTCCTACAATGAGCAGTTCTTC
TRBJ2-1 TRBV7-3 NA NA CASSLSDENEQFF TGTGCCAGCAGCTTATCGGACGAGAATGAGCAGTTCTTC
TRBJ1-2 TRBV7-6 once TRBD1 CASSLGTGASYGYTF TGTGCCAGCAGCTTAGGAACAGGGGCAAGCTATGGCTACACCTTC
TRBJ2-3 TRBV24-1 few NA CATSDLPGRGSSDTQYF TGTGCCACCAGTGATTTGCCCGGGAGAGGGTCTTCAGATACGCAGTATTTT
TRBJ2-4 TRBV20-1 NA TRBD2 CSARRSGGSNIQYF TGCAGTGCTAGACGGAGCGGGGGGTCAAACATTCAGTACTTC
TRBJ2-1 TRBV3-1 NA TRBD2 CASSQDIQGGLAGEKSYNEQFF TGTGCCAGCAGCCAGGATATTCAGGGAGGACTAGCGGGGGAAAAGTCCTACAATGAGCAGTTCTTC
TRBJ1-2 TRBV7-2 few NA CASSPPFRGLNYTF TGTGCCAGCAGCCCCCCTTTCAGGGGATTAAACTACACCTTC
TRBJ2-5 TRBV6-1 NA TRBD2 CASSGVAGPQETQYF TGTGCCAGCAGTGGAGTAGCGGGGCCCCAAGAGACCCAGTACTTC
TRBJ2-5 TRBV10-3 NA TRBD2 CAISGLAGDKETQYF TGTGCCATCTCGGGACTAGCGGGAGATAAAGAGACCCAGTACTTC
TRBJ1-1 TRBV24-1 few NA CATNTSWTEAFF TGTGCCACCAACACCAGTTGGACTGAAGCTTTCTTT
TRBJ2-1 TRBV29-1 few TRBD2 CSGGGTGGGYNEQFF TGCAGCGGCGGTGGGACTGGCGGGGGGTACAATGAGCAGTTCTTC
TRBJ2-2 TRBV24-1 NA NA CATSDFLDTGELFF TGTGCCACCAGTGATTTTTTGGACACCGGGGAGCTGTTTTTT
TRBJ2-7 TRBV11-2 few TRBD2 CASSQTAGTDEQYF TGTGCCAGCAGCCAGACAGCGGGAACTGACGAGCAGTACTTC
TRBJ2-3 TRBV29-1 few TRBD2 CSVLAGGRADTQYF TGCAGCGTTCTAGCGGGAGGGCGCGCAGATACGCAGTATTTT
TRBJ1-5 TRBV24-1 NA NA CATSEHPRTAYSNQPQHF TGTGCCACCAGTGAACACCCCCGGACAGCTTATAGCAATCAGCCCCAGCATTTT
TRBJ1-4 TRBV29-1 NA TRBD1 CSGITGTGDEKLFF TGCAGCGGAATAACCGGGACAGGGGATGAAAAACTGTTTTTT
TRBJ2-3 TRBV29-1 few NA CSVPTQGRTDTQYF TGCAGCGTTCCTACGCAGGGACGCACAGATACGCAGTATTTT
TRBJ2-1 TRBV9 few NA CASSVKDNEQFF TGTGCCAGCAGCGTAAAGGACAATGAGCAGTTCTTC
TRBJ2-4 TRBV19 few NA CAEMGSQNGIAKNIQYF TGTGCCGAGATGGGGAGTCAAAATGGGATAGCCAAAAACATTCAGTACTTC
TRBJ2-5 TRBV24-1 few TRBD1 CATSGGQGLETQYF TGTGCCACCAGTGGGGGACAGGGGCTAGAGACCCAGTACTTC
TRBJ2-3 TRBV20-1 NA NA CSARDWDSNTDTQYF TGCAGTGCTAGAGACTGGGACTCAAACACAGATACGCAGTATTTT
TRBJ1-4 TRBV7-2 NA NA CASSLRQVGKLFF TGTGCCAGCAGCTTACGACAGGTCGGGAAACTGTTTTTT
TRBJ1-1 TRBV29-1 NA NA CSVGPDTQEPEAFF TGCAGCGTTGGACCGGACACCCAAGAACCTGAAGCTTTCTTT
TRBJ2-1 TRBV9 NA NA CASSVGSSESYNEQFF TGTGCCAGCAGCGTGGGGTCTAGCGAGTCCTACAATGAGCAGTTCTTC
TRBJ2-1 TRBV7-2 NA NA CASSSPPHGSYNEQFF TGTGCCAGCAGCTCCCCTCCTCACGGGAGCTACAATGAGCAGTTCTTC
TRBJ1-1 TRBV20-1 NA NA CSAPRGENTEAFF TGCAGTGCACCCCGGGGTGAGAACACTGAAGCTTTCTTT
TRBJ2-5 TRBV5-1 few NA CASSLLWGFEETQYF TGCGCCAGCAGCTTGCTATGGGGGTTCGAGGAGACCCAGTACTTC
TRBJ2-2 TRBV7-2 NA NA CASSLGLTITGELFF TGTGCCAGCAGCTTAGGGCTGACCATCACCGGGGAGCTGTTTTTT
TRBJ1-4 TRBV7-9 few NA CASSNSEKLFF TGTGCCAGCTCCAATTCCGAAAAACTGTTTTTT
TRBJ2-5 TRBV12-3/TRBV12-4 NA NA CASSFGGGPEETQYF TGTGCCAGCAGTTTTGGAGGGGGACCCGAAGAGACCCAGTACTTC
TRBJ2-1 TRBV12-5 NA NA CASMIDTTYNEQFF TGTGCTAGTATGATTGATACAACCTACAATGAGCAGTTCTTC
TRBJ1-2 TRBV13 NA TRBD1 CASSLMDRVEGYTF TGTGCCAGCAGCTTGATGGACAGGGTGGAGGGCTACACCTTC
TRBJ1-2 TRBV7-9 few NA CASSLDGESGYTF TGTGCCAGCAGCTTAGATGGAGAGTCTGGCTACACCTTC
TRBJ2-1 TRBV2 NA TRBD2 CASSPRGGGGDNEQFF TGTGCCAGCAGTCCCCGCGGGGGCGGGGGGGACAATGAGCAGTTCTTC
TRBJ1-2 TRBV12-3/TRBV12-4 few TRBD1 CASSRTGGRANYGYTF TGTGCCAGCAGCCGGACAGGGGGCAGAGCTAACTATGGCTACACCTTC
TRBJ2-1 TRBV11-2 few TRBD2 CASSLLAGFRNEQFF TGTGCCAGCAGCTTATTAGCGGGGTTTCGTAATGAGCAGTTCTTC
TRBJ1-2 TRBV5-5 few TRBD1 CASSYYRGNYGYTF TGTGCCAGCAGCTACTACAGGGGGAACTATGGCTACACCTTC
TRBJ2-7 TRBV2 few TRBD1 CASSKGLDRVQYF TGTGCCAGCAGTAAGGGTTTGGACAGGGTCCAGTACTTC